This is a list of T cell receptor beta chains from one sample in a study of blood T cell repertoires in COVID-19. Only in-frame clones appear in the TCRdb table, and some are missing; sequencing was by immunoSEQ multiplex PCR. The table records around 260,000 clones, 89% of them present only once. Input material: peripheral blood. The source of these receptors is a woman in her 40s who had recovered from COVID-19. Each CDR3 is given with its conserved first and last residue. Each record gives: J gene, D gene, V gene, clone size, CDR3 protein, CDR3 DNA. The D gene is left open where the match is weak. Clone size is shown for a subset of rows, as once, few, many or a class of expanded clone.

>TRBJ2-3|.|TRBV14|.
CASSAFFSTDTQYF
TGTGCCAGCAGCGCGTTCTTTAGCACAGATACGCAGTATTTT
>TRBJ2-7|TRBD1|TRBV5-1|.
CASSPGQASYEQYF
TGCGCCAGCAGCCCGGGACAGGCTTCCTACGAGCAGTACTTC
>TRBJ2-3|TRBD1|TRBV4-2|.
CASSQGTGGADTQYF
TGTGCCAGCAGCCAAGGGACAGGGGGCGCAGATACGCAGTATTTT
>TRBJ1-5|TRBD1|TRBV10-3|.
CAIGGTGMDNQPQHF
TGTGCCATCGGGGGGACAGGTATGGACAATCAGCCCCAGCATTTT
>TRBJ2-1|.|TRBV11-2|.
CASSTNLALNEQFF
TGTGCCAGCAGCACCAATCTAGCGCTCAATGAGCAGTTCTTC
>TRBJ2-2|.|TRBV6-5|once
CASSYRAGPNTGELFF
TGTGCCAGCAGTTACCGTGCAGGCCCGAACACCGGGGAGCTGTTTTTT
>TRBJ2-3|TRBD2|TRBV19|.
CASSGTTPSTDTQYF
TGTGCCAGTTCCGGGACTACTCCTAGCACAGATACGCAGTATTTT
>TRBJ2-1|.|TRBV24-1|few
CATSDPATGSADEQFF
TGTGCCACCAGTGATCCCGCCACCGGGAGTGCGGATGAGCAGTTCTTC
>TRBJ1-1|.|TRBV11-1|.
CASSRGVANTEAFF
TGTGCCAGCAGCAGGGGTGTGGCGAACACTGAAGCTTTCTTT
>TRBJ1-1|TRBD1|TRBV16|.
CASSVQGITEAFF
TGTGCCAGCAGCGTACAGGGGATCACTGAAGCTTTCTTT
>TRBJ2-5|.|TRBV28|.
CASSSSTGEGWETQYF
TGTGCCAGCAGTTCCTCGACAGGGGAGGGTTGGGAGACCCAGTACTTC